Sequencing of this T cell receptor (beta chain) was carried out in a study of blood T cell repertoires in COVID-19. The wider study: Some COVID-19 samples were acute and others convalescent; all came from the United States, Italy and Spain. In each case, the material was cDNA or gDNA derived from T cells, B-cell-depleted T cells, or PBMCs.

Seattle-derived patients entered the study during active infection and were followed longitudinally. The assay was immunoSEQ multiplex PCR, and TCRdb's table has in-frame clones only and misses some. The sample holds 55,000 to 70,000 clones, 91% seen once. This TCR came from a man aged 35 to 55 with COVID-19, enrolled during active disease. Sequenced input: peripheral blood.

For the CDR3, the DNA is TGTGCCAGCCCGAGATTGGAGGGTTCGGGCACTGAAGCTTTCTTT. Protein: CASPRLEGSGTEAFF. This chain connects TRBV7-2 to TRBJ1-1; the D is unclear. V lost 8 bases, J lost 4 bases, and 20 bases lay in between. The CDR3 covers 15 residues. The germline V gene encodes CDR1 SGHTA and CDR2 FQGNSA.